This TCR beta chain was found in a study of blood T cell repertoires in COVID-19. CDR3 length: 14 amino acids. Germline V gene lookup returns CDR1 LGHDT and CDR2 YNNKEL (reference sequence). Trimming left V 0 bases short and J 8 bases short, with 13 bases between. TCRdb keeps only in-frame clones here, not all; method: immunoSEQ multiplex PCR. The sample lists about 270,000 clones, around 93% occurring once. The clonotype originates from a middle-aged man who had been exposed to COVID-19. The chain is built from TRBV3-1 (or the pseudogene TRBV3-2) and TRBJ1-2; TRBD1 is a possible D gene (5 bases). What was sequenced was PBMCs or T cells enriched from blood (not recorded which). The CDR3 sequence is CASSQEPIPGGYTF. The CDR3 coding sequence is TGTGCCAGCAGCCAAGAACCCATACCAGGGGGCTACACCTTC.